This T cell receptor beta chain derives from a study of T cells in localized non-small cell lung cancer (TCRdb year 2020). For the study in its entirety: The study examined T cell repertoires in 236 patients with early-stage NSCLC and compared tumors with uninvolved tumor-adjacent lungs. The cohort comprised 200 to 300 treatment-naïve NSCLC patients with resected, localized lung tumors. A mean age of roughly 64 years was recorded for the NSCLC patients, of whom under 150 were male and about a hundred were female.

Deletion took 1 base off V and 9 bases off J, with a span of 10 bases between the germline ends. The germline V gene supplies CDR1 SGHVS and CDR2 FQNEAQ. From the cysteine up to the phenylalanine, the CDR3 has a length of 13 residues. The sequence is cut down to CDR3 DNA, 39 bases in frame from base 1. Study-wide findings and limitations: A median of approximately 53 of the top 100 tumor clones turned up in the paired uninvolved adjacent lung, and 28 of those clones also ranked among the top 100 of that same adjacent lung. Uninvolved tumor-adjacent lung showed the highest T cell clonality, higher than tumor, which suggests more focused antigenic responses in the uninvolved tumor-adjacent lung. Since the design was exploratory, TCR variables were selected using unadjusted p-values with no false-discovery rate correction. Longer overall survival was associated with higher blood T cell density, whereas shorter survival was associated with higher adjacent-lung clonality. Because multi-region tumor sequencing was not done, intratumor heterogeneity could not be ruled out.

In regard to this clone: Which antigen it targets is not known. Base qualities are missing; no much larger clone stands one base away.

The immunoSEQ Assay was used to sequence TCR beta CDR3 regions from DNA. Per the original workflow: T cell density was computed as TCR beta template counts normalized to usable DNA estimated by amplifying housekeeping genes. Richness was estimated with the preseqR package, extrapolating to 400,000 templates for PBMC samples and 120,000 templates for tissue samples. Clonality was calculated as one minus Pielou's evenness. Tissue-enriched TCRs were identified by differential abundance testing using productive amino-acid clonotypes, minimum total count 5 and alpha 0.1. The Jaccard Index and the Morisita Overlap Index were used to quantify repertoire overlap between compartments. GLIPH grouped TCR beta CDR3s together with public tetramer-defined viral CDR3s, and a viral motif had to include at least three viral sequences and also show V-gene enrichment. The table was pulled from immuneACCESS by TCRdb, which kept in-frame rearrangements only. Such tables lose some clones; where checked, under half of the loss comes from unresolved V genes, and the rest has no known cause. V, J and clone size were drawn from that table, and D and trimming were deduced from the DNA. Counted in this sample were around 140,000 clones; more than 80% of them appeared once. The ten most abundant clones make up around 1.7% of the sample.

At diagnosis, tumor, uninvolved tumor-adjacent lung and peripheral blood were collected and then preserved as a mix of FFPE and fresh-frozen material. For TCR repertoire profiling, blood samples were analyzed in the form of peripheral blood mononuclear cells. The sample in question was peripheral blood, obtained before any cancer treatment. This sequence uses TRBV7-8 and TRBJ2-1; the D gene identity is not certain. The receptor was isolated from a female donor over 55 with stage I lung adenocarcinoma. The CDR3 corresponds to CASSLVVGSEQFF. Here is the DNA: TGTGCCAGCAGCTTAGTCGTAGGTAGTGAGCAGTTCTTC.